Following are 7 T cell receptor beta chains from one sample sequenced in a study of blood T cell repertoires in COVID-19. The repertoire was sequenced with immunoSEQ multiplex PCR; TCRdb's copy has only in-frame clones and lacks some. The sample gives 250,000 to 400,000 clones, about 91% of which show up once; about 1.5% is in the top ten. Source material: peripheral blood. The origin of the receptors is a woman in her thirties with COVID-19, enrolled during active disease.

The chain joins TRBV7-8 to TRBJ2-1; no reliable D call. Trimming left V 1 base short and J 0 bases short, with 7 bases between. From germline, CDR1 is SGHVS and CDR2 FQNEAQ. The CDR3 totals 15 residues. CDR3 bases: TGTGCCAGCAGCTTAGATGGTAGCTCCTACAATGAGCAGTTCTTC. Protein: CASSLDGSSYNEQFF. Full variable domain (remainder filled in from reference TRBV7-8 and TRBJ2-1): GAGVSQSPRYKVAKRGQDVALRCDPISGHVSLFWYQQALGQGPEFLTYFQNEAQLDKSGLPSDRFFAERPEGSVSTLKIQRTQQEDSAVYLCASSLDGSSYNEQFFGPGTRLTVL.

The rearrangement uses TRBV2 and TRBJ2-7; 7 nucleotides align to TRBD1. The CDR3 is 15 residues long. Germline assignment: CDR1 SNHLY and CDR2 FYNNEI. Losses at the gene ends were 10 bases for V and 4 bases for J; bases not matched to a gene: 16. CDR3 sequence reads: CATRLRNRGGYEQYF. The CDR3 DNA follows: TGTGCCACCCGACTCAGAAACAGGGGTGGTTACGAGCAGTACTTC.

V usage is TRBV6-5 and J usage is TRBJ1-1; TRBD1 matches 12 bases. The germline gives CDR1 MNHEY, CDR2 SVGAGI. The CDR3 contains 14 residues. V shed 6 bases, J shed 5 bases, and the junction held 4 bases outside the gene matches. CDR3 coding DNA: TGTGCCAGCAGATGGGGACAGGGGGCGACTGAAGCTTTCTTT. As protein: CASRWGQGATEAFF.

The rearrangement uses TRBV9 and TRBJ2-7; 7 bases match TRBD1. The CDR3 is 14 amino acids. V dropped 4 bases and J dropped 1; count of bases not matched to a gene: 5. Looked up from germline, CDR1 is SGDLS and CDR2 is YYNGEE. As DNA, the CDR3 is TGTGCCAGCAGCCCGCCAGGGGGATCCTACGAGCAGTACTTC. Encoded protein: CASSPPGGSYEQYF.

With respect to this clone: A clone one base away is much larger, so this may be a read error. V and J are TRBV7-3 and TRBJ1-1, with 8 bases lining up with TRBD1. V shed 3 bases and J 1 base; nucleotides not matched to a gene: 1. Germline V gene sequence: CDR1 SGHTA, CDR2 FQGTGA. This CDR3 region has 14 residues. As DNA, the CDR3 is TGTGCCAGCAGCTTGCAGGGGGCGAACACTGAAGCTTTCTTT. Its protein product is CASSLQGANTEAFF.

The chain is built from TRBV5-4 and TRBJ1-6; D ambiguous. Per germline, CDR1 SGHNT and CDR2 YYREEE (reference sequence). V lost 1 base, J lost 8 bases, and 13 bases lay in between. The CDR3 is 15 amino acids. The CDR3 sequence is CASSLWSSGYSPLHF. Written as DNA, the CDR3 is TGTGCCAGCAGCTTGTGGTCCAGCGGCTATTCACCCCTCCACTTT.

The chain uses TRBV29-1 and TRBJ1-1, with TRBD1 as a possible D gene (5 bases). The V end lost 7 bases, the J end lost 2 bases, and 11 bases lay between the germline ends. The CDR3 totals 12 residues. Germline-derived CDR1 and CDR2 are SQVTM and ANQGSEA. Written as DNA, the CDR3 is TGCAGCGGCAACGGGGGAAACACTGAAGCTTTCTTT. Translated: CSGNGGNTEAFF.